This T cell receptor beta chain was recorded in a study of graft-versus-host responses after intestinal transplantation. Here immunoSEQ multiplex PCR was the method, and the copy in TCRdb shows in-frame clones only, minus some. The sample shows 130,000 to 150,000 clones, around nine tenths of them seen only once. Study-wide results and limits: Analysis identified GvH clones in recipient marrow, with some appearing first in ileum or blood.

A remark on this clone: Antigen unknown.

This TCR was sampled from a human donor who received an intestinal transplant. The starting material was unstimulated CD4+ T cells sorted from spleen or lymph node cells, obtained before intestinal transplant.

The CDR3 sequence is CASSIRRAGTQYF. The CDR3, as DNA: TGTGCCAGTAGTATACGCAGGGCTGGGACCCAGTACTTC. This chain joins TRBV19 and TRBJ2-5; D may be TRBD1 (5 bases). V was trimmed by 2 bases and J by 7 bases, leaving 11 bases between them. The germline CDR1 and CDR2 sequences are LNHDA and SQIVND (reference sequence). This CDR3 has 13 amino acids.